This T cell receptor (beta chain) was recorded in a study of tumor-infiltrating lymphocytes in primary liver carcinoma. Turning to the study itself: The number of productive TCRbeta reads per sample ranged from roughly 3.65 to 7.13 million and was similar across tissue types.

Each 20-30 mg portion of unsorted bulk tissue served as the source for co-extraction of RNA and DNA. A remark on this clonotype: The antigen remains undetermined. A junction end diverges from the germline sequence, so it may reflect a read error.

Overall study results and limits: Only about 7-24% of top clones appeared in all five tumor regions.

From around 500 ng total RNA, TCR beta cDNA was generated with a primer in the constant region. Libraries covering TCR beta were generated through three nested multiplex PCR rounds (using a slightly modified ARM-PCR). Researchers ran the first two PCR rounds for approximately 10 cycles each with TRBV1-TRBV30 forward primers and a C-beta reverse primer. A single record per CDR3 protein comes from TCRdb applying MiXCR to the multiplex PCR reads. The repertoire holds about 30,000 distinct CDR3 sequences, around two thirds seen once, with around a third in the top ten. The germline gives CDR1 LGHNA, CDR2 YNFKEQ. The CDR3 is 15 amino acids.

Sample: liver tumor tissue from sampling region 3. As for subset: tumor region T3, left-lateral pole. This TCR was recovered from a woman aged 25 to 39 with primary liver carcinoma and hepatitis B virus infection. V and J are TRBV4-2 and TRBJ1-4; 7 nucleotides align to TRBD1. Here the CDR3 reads CVSSQDLGTERKLFF. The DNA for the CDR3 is TGTGTCAGCAGCCAAGATCTTGGGACAGAGAGAAAACTGTTTTTT.